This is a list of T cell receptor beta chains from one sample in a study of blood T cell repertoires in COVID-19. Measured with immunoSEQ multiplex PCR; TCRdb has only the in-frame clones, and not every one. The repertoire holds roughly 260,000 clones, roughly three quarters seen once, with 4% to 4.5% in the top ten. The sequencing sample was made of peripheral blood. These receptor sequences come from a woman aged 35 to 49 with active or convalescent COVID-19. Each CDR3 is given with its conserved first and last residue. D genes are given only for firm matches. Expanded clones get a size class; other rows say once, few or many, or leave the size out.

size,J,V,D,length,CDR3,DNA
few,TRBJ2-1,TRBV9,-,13,CASSVGFPNEQFF,TGTGCCAGCAGCGTAGGTTTCCCGAATGAGCAGTTCTTC
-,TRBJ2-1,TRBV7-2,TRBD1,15,CASSLTGTPYNEQFF,TGTGCCAGCAGCCTGACAGGGACCCCCTACAATGAGCAGTTCTTC
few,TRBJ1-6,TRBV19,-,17,CASSIRPGNGVGSPLHF,TGTGCCAGTAGTATCAGACCCGGGAATGGAGTGGGATCACCCCTCCACTTT
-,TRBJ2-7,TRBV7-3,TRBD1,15,CASSLGQGRAYEQYF,TGTGCCAGCAGCTTGGGACAGGGGCGCGCCTACGAGCAGTACTTC
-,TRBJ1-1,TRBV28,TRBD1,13,CAGRQGWDTEAFF,TGTGCCGGCCGACAGGGGTGGGACACTGAAGCTTTCTTT
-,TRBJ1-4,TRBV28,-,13,CASLQAYPEKLFF,TGTGCCAGTCTCCAGGCCTACCCCGAAAAACTGTTTTTT
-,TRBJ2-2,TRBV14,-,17,CASSQDISNRNTGELFF,TGTGCCAGCAGCCAAGATATTTCTAATCGGAACACCGGGGAGCTGTTTTTT
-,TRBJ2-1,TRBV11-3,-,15,CASSLEGGNYNEQFF,TGTGCCAGCAGCTTAGAGGGGGGAAACTACAATGAGCAGTTCTTC
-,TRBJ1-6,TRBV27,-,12,CASREPNSPLHF,TGTGCCAGTCGGGAACCAAATTCACCCCTCCACTTT
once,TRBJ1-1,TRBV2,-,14,CASNFDRRSTEAFF,TGTGCCAGCAACTTCGACAGGAGGTCTACTGAAGCTTTCTTT
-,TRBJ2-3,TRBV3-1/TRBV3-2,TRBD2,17,CASSLRTSGGGTDTQYF,TGTGCCAGCAGCCTACGGACTAGCGGGGGGGGCACAGATACGCAGTATTTT
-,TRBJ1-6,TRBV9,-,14,CASSSGSGPFPLHF,TGTGCCAGCAGCTCCGGATCAGGGCCCTTTCCCCTCCACTTT
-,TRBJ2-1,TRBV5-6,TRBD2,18,CASAWGLAVLRGGNEQFF,TGTGCCAGCGCCTGGGGACTAGCGGTTCTACGAGGAGGCAATGAGCAGTTCTTC
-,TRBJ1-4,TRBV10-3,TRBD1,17,CAISEDLDRGPNEKLFF,TGTGCCATCAGTGAGGACCTGGACAGGGGCCCTAATGAAAAACTGTTTTTT
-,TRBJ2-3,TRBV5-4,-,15,CASSLKTGYTDTQYF,TGTGCCAGCAGCTTAAAAACAGGGTACACAGATACGCAGTATTTT
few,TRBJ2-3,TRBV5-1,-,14,CASSTGFDTDTQYF,TGCGCCAGCAGCACGGGGTTTGACACAGATACGCAGTATTTT
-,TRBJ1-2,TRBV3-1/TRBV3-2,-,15,CASSQPMIGWRVYTF,TGTGCCAGCAGCCAGCCAATGATTGGGTGGCGGGTCTACACCTTC
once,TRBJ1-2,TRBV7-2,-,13,CASSLGAGRGYTF,TGTGCCAGCAGCTTAGGGGCGGGGAGGGGCTACACCTTC
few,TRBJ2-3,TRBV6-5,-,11,CACNSADTQYF,TGTGCCTGCAATAGCGCAGATACGCAGTATTTT
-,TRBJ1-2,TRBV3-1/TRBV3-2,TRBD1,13,CASSHQGAVGYTF,TGTGCCAGCAGCCATCAGGGGGCGGTTGGCTACACCTTC
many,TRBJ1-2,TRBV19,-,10,CATHYYGYTF,TGTGCCACCCACTACTATGGCTACACCTTC
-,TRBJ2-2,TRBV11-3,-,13,CASSFDGVGELFF,TGTGCCAGCAGCTTTGACGGGGTTGGGGAGCTGTTTTTT
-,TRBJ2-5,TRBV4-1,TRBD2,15,CASSHPGLGGETQYF,TGCGCCAGCAGCCACCCGGGACTAGGGGGAGAGACCCAGTACTTC
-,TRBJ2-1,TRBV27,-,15,CASSPRGRGHNEQFF,TGTGCCAGCAGTCCCCGCGGGCGGGGTCATAATGAGCAGTTCTTC
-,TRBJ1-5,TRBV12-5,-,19,CASGLLRGGTRTSNQPQHF,TGTGCTAGTGGTTTGCTCCGGGGCGGGACTCGGACTAGCAATCAGCCCCAGCATTTT
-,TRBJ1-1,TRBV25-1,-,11,CATKQGPGAFF,TGTGCCACCAAACAGGGCCCCGGGGCTTTCTTT
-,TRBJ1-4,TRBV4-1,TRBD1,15,CASSQEGQGGEKLFF,TGCGCCAGCAGCCAAGAGGGACAGGGAGGAGAAAAACTGTTTTTT
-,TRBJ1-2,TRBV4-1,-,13,CASSNDRNYGYTF,TGCGCCAGCAGTAATGACAGAAACTATGGCTACACCTTC
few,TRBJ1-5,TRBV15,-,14,CATSRDGGGQPQHF,TGTGCCACCAGCAGAGATGGGGGAGGTCAGCCCCAGCATTTT
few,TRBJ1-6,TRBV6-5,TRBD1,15,CASSSGQHLGSPLHF,TGTGCCAGCAGCTCGGGACAGCACCTTGGGTCACCCCTCCACTTT
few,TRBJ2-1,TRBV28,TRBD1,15,CASSRYGTGYNEQFF,TGTGCCAGCAGTCGATACGGGACAGGGTACAATGAGCAGTTCTTC
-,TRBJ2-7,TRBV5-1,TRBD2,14,CASSLGTSSYEQYF,TGCGCCAGCAGCTTGGGGACTAGCTCCTACGAGCAGTACTTC
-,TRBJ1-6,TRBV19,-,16,CASSINSGGTGSPLHF,TGTGCCAGTAGTATTAACTCGGGAGGGACGGGCTCACCCCTCCACTTT
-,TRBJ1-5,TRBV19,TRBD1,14,CASSVRQGNQPQHF,TGTGCCAGTAGTGTCCGACAGGGAAATCAGCCCCAGCATTTT
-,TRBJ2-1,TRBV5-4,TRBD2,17,CASSGTSGGSSYNEQFF,TGTGCCAGCAGCGGGACTAGCGGGGGGTCCTCCTACAATGAGCAGTTCTTC
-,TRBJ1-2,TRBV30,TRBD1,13,CAWSPTGEEGYTF,TGTGCCTGGAGTCCAACAGGGGAGGAGGGCTACACCTTC
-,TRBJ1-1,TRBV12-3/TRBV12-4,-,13,CASTVDSGTEAFF,TGTGCCAGCACCGTTGACAGTGGGACTGAAGCTTTCTTT
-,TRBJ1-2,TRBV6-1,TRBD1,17,CASSERGTGTGRYGYTF,TGTGCCAGCAGTGAAAGGGGGACAGGGACGGGTCGTTATGGCTACACCTTC
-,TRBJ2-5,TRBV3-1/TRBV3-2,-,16,CASSQEWFGGEETQYF,TGTGCCAGCAGCCAAGAATGGTTTGGCGGGGAAGAGACCCAGTACTTC
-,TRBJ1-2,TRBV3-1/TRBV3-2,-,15,CASSQAGHRVVGYTF,TGTGCCAGCAGCCAAGCAGGACATAGGGTAGTCGGCTACACCTTC
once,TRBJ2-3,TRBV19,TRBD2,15,CASSITSGGFDTQYF,TGTGCCAGTAGTATAACTAGCGGGGGTTTTGATACGCAGTATTTT
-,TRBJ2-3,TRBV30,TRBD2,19,CAWSVDPLGAGVTTDTQYF,TGTGCCTGGAGTGTAGACCCTTTGGGAGCGGGGGTCACCACAGATACGCAGTATTTT
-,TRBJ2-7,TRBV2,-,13,CASMQNRVGEQYF,TGTGCCAGCATGCAAAACAGAGTAGGCGAGCAGTACTTC
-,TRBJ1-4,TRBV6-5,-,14,CASRVLGRAEKLFF,TGTGCCAGCAGGGTACTCGGCAGGGCGGAAAAACTGTTTTTT
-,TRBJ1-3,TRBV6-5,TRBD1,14,CATGRLRQGGTIYF,TGTGCCACCGGCCGCCTGCGTCAGGGGGGCACCATATATTTT
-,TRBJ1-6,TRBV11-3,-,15,CASSLEASISSPLHF,TGTGCCAGCAGCTTAGAAGCGTCGATTTCTTCACCCCTCCACTTT
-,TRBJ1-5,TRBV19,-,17,CASSIGNRGFSNQPQHF,TGTGCCAGTAGTATTGGGAATAGGGGATTTAGCAATCAGCCCCAGCATTTT
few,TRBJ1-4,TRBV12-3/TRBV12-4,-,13,CASSLNRDEKLFF,TGTGCCAGCAGTTTGAATCGAGATGAAAAACTGTTTTTT
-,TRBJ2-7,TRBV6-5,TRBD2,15,CASRTSGVLAYEQYF,TGTGCCAGCAGGACTAGCGGGGTGTTGGCCTACGAGCAGTACTTC
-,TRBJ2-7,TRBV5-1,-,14,CASSVEARDTEQYF,TGCGCCAGCAGCGTCGAGGCCAGGGACACCGAGCAGTACTTC
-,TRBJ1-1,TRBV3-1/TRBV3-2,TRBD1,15,CASSPQDRGGTEAFF,TGTGCCAGCAGCCCTCAGGACAGGGGAGGGACTGAAGCTTTCTTT
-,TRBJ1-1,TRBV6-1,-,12,CASSEAPREAFF,TGTGCCAGCAGTGAAGCACCCAGGGAAGCTTTCTTT
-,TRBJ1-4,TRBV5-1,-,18,CASSLGAKPRPSNEKLFF,TGCGCCAGCAGCTTGGGGGCGAAACCGAGACCCTCTAATGAAAAACTGTTTTTT
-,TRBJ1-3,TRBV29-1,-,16,CSVVGAWEFPGNTIYF,TGCAGCGTTGTGGGGGCCTGGGAGTTCCCTGGAAACACCATATATTTT
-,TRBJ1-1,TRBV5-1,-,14,CASSLVTVNTEAFF,TGCGCCAGCAGCTTGGTCACAGTGAACACTGAAGCTTTCTTT
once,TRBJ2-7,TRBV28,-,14,CASSYRPDSREQYF,TGTGCCAGCAGTTACCGCCCGGACAGTCGCGAGCAGTACTTC
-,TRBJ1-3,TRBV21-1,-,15,CASSKEEGSGNTIYF,TGTGCCAGCAGCAAAGAGGAGGGCTCTGGAAACACCATATATTTT
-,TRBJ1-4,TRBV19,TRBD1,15,CASSPNRGTNEKLFF,TGTGCCAGTTCACCAAACAGGGGCACTAATGAAAAACTGTTTTTT